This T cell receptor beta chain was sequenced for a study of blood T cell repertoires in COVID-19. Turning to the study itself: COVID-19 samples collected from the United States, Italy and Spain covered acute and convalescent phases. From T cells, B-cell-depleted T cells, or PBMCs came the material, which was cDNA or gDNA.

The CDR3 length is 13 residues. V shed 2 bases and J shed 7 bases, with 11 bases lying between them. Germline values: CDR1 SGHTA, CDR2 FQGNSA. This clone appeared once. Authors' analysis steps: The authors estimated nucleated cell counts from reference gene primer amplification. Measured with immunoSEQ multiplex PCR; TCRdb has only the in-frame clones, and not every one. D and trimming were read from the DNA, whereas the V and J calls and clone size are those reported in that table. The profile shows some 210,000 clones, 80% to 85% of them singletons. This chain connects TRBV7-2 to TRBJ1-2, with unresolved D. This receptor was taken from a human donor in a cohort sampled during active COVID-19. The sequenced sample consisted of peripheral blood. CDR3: CASSLKRGSGYTF. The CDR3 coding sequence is TGTGCCAGCAGCTTAAAACGAGGCTCTGGCTACACCTTC.